These T cell receptor beta chains were read from a single sample in a study of T cell responses to AZD1222 COVID-19 vaccine. Assay: immunoSEQ multiplex PCR; the TCRdb copy retains only in-frame clones and omits some. The repertoire has approximately 100,000 clones, about 90% of them found once; the top ten carry 16%. The input for sequencing was peripheral blood, taken on day 0 of AZD1222 vaccination. These receptor sequences come from an adult in good health. CDR3s leave out the opening cysteine and the closing phenylalanine or tryptophan. The order of the fields is V gene, J gene, CDR3 protein.

TRBV7-9	TRBJ2-4	ASSLESGSKY
TRBV5-1	TRBJ2-5	ASSFQGGGETQY
TRBV7-7	TRBJ2-1	ASSSRTSGSQSEQF
TRBV6-1	TRBJ2-7	ASSESGMVEQY
TRBV20-1	TRBJ1-2	SASGTGQEYGYT
TRBV5-1	TRBJ2-3	ASSFTFTDTQY
TRBV7-2	TRBJ1-1	ASSFTTWGQGESGTEAF
TRBV5-1	TRBJ1-4	ASSLDPRSEKLF
TRBV27	TRBJ2-7	ASSSKTQVYTYEQY
TRBV2	TRBJ1-5	ASSVGPREPQH
TRBV11-2	TRBJ2-5	ASSYQRRGGPKTQY